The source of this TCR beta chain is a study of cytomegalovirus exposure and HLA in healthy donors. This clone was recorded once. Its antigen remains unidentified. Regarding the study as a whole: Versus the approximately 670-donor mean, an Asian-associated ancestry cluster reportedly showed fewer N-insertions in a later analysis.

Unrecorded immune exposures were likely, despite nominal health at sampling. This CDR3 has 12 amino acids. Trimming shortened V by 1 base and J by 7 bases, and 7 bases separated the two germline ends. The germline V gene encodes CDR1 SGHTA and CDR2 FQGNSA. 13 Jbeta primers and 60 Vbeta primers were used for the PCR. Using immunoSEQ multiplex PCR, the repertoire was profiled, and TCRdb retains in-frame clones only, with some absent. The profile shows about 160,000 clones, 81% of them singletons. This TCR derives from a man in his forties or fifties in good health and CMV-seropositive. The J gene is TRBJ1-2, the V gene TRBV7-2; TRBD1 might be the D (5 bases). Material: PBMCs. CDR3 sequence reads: CASSLDRFGYTF. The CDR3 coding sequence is TGTGCCAGCAGCTTAGACAGGTTTGGCTACACCTTC.